These T cell receptor beta chains were read from a single sample in a study of cytomegalovirus exposure and HLA in healthy donors. Clones were read by immunoSEQ multiplex PCR, and TCRdb kept only the in-frame ones, dropping some. In the table there are 150,000 or so clones, nearly 80% of which are singletons. The sample consisted of PBMCs. Receptors were obtained from a woman aged 40 to 55 in good health and CMV-seronegative. The CDR3 runs from the conserved cysteine through the conserved F or W. A D gene is named only where the DNA matches it firmly. Size tells how often a clone was seen (once, few, many) or the class of an expanded clone, and some rows leave it out.

>TRBV21-1|TRBJ2-3|-|-|17
TGTGCCAGCGGCAAGGCAGGGGGCCACCCTAGCACAGATACGCAGTATTTT
CASGKAGGHPSTDTQYF
>TRBV11-3|TRBJ2-7|once|TRBD2|16
TGTGCCAGCAGCTGTCGACTAGCGGGGGGGAGCTACGAGCAGTACTTC
CASSCRLAGGSYEQYF
>TRBV7-9|TRBJ1-2|-|-|12
TGTTCCAGCAGCTCGAGCCTCTATGGCTACACCTTC
CSSSSSLYGYTF
>TRBV10-2|TRBJ1-4|once|TRBD1|16
TGCGCCAGCAGAGCAGGGGGCGCGGGGACGAATGAAAAACTGTTTTTT
CASRAGGAGTNEKLFF
>TRBV19|TRBJ2-3|-|TRBD2|14
TGTGCCAGTAGTCCCCTCGGGGGGGTGGATACGCAGTATTTT
CASSPLGGVDTQYF
>TRBV5-6|TRBJ2-5|-|TRBD1|15
TGTGCCAGCAGCCAGACCGACAGGGGGGTAGAGACCCAGTACTTC
CASSQTDRGVETQYF
>TRBV5-1|TRBJ2-4|-|TRBD1|16
TGCGCCAGCAGCTTAACCCCACAGGGGGCGAGTGGCATTCAGTACTTC
CASSLTPQGASGIQYF
>TRBV28|TRBJ2-2|-|-|15
TGTGCCAGCAGTCTGAGGACTTTGAACACCGGGGAGCTGTTTTTT
CASSLRTLNTGELFF
>TRBV10-1|TRBJ1-2|-|TRBD1|13
TGCGCCAGCAGCGAAGGGGGCAACTATGGCTACACCTTC
CASSEGGNYGYTF
>TRBV6-4|TRBJ1-5|-|-|13
TGTGCCAGCAGTGAGGAGGCCGGGACTCACCAGCATTTT
CASSEEAGTHQHF
>TRBV6-5|TRBJ1-3|-|TRBD1|15
TGTGCCAGCAGTGCCCGGGACAGGCCCAGTCACACCATATATTTT
CASSARDRPSHTIYF